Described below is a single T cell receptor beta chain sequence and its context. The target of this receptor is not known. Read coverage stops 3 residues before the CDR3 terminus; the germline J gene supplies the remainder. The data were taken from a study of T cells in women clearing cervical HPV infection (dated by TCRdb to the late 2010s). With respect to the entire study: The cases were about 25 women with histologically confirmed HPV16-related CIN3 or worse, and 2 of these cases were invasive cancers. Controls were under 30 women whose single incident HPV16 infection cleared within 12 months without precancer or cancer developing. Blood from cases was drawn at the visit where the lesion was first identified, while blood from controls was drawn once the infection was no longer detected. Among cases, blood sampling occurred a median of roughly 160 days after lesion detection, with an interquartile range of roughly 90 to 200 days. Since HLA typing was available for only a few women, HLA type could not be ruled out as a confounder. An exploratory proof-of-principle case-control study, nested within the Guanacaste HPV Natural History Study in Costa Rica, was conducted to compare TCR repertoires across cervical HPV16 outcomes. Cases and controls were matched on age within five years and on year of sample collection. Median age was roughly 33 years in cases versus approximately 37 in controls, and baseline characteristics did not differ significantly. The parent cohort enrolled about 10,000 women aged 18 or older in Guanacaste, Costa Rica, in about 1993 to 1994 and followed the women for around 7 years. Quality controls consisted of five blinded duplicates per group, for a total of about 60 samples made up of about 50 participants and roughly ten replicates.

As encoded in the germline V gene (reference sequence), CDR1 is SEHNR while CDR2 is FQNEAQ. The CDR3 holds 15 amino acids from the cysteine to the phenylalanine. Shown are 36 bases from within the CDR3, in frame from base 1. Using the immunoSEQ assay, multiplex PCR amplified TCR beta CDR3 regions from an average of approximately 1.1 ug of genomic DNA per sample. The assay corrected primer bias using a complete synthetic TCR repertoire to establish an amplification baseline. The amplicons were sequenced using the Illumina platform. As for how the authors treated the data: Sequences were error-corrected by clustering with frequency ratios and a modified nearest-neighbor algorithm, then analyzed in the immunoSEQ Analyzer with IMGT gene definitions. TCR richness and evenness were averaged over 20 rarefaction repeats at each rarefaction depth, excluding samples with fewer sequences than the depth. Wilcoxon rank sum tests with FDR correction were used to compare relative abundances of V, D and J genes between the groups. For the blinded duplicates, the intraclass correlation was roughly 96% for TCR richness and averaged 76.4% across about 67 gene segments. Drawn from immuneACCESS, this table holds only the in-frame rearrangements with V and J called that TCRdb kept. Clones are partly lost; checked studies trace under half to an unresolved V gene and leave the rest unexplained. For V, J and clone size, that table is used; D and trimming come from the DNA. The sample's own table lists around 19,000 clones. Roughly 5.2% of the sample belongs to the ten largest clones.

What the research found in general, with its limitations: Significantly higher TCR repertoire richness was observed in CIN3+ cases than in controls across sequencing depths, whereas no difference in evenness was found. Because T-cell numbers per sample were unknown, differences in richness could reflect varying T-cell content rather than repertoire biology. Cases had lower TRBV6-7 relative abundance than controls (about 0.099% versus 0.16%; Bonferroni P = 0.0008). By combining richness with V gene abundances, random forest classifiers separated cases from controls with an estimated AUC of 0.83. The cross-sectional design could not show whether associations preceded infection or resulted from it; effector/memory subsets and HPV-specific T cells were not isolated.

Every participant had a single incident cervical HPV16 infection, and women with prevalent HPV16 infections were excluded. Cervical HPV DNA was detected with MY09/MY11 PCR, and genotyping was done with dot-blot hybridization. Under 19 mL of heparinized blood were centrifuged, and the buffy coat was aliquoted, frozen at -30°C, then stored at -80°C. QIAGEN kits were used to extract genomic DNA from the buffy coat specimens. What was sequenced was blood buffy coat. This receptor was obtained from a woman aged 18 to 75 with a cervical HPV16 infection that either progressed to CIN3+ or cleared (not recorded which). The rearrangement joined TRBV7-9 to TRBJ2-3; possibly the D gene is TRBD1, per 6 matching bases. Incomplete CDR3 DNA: TGTGCCAGCAGCTTTTCAGGGGTTCTCGAAGAGACG. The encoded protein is CASSFSGVLEET. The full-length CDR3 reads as CASSFSGVLEETQYF.